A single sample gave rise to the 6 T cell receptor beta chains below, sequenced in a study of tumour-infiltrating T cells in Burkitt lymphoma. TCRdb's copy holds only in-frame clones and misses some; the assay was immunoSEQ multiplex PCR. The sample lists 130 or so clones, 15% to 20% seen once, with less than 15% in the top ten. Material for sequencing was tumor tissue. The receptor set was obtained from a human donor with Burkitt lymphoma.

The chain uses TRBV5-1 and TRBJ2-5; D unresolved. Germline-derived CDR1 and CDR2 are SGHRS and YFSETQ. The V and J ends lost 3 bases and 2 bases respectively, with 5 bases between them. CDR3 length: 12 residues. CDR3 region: CASSWGQETQYF. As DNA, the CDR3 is TGCGCCAGCAGCTGGGGACAAGAGACCCAGTACTTC.

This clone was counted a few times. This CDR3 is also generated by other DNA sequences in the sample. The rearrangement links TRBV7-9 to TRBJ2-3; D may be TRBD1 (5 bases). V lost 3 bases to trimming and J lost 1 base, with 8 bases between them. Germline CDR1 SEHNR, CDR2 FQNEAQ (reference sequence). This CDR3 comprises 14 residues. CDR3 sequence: CASSLEGGTDTQYF. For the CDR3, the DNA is TGTGCCAGCAGCTTGGAAGGGGGCACAGATACGCAGTATTTT.

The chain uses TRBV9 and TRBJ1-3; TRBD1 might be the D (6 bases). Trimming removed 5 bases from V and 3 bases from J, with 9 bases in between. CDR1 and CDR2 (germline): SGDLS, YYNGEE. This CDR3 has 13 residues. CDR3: CASRRGSGNTIYF. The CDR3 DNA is TGTGCCAGCAGGAGGGGGAGTGGAAACACCATATATTTT.

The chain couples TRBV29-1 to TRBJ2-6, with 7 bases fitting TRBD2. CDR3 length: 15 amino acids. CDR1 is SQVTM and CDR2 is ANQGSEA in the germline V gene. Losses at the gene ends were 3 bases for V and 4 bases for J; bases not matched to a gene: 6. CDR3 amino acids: CSVEGGVPGANVLTF. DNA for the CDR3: TGCAGCGTTGAGGGGGGGGTTCCCGGGGCCAACGTCCTGACTTTC. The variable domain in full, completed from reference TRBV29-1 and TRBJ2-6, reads SAVISQKPSRDICQRGTSLTIQCQVDSQVTMMFWYRQQPGQSLTLIATANQGSEATYESGFVIDKFPISRPNLTFSTLTVSNMSPEDSSIYLCSVEGGVPGANVLTFGAGSRLTVL.

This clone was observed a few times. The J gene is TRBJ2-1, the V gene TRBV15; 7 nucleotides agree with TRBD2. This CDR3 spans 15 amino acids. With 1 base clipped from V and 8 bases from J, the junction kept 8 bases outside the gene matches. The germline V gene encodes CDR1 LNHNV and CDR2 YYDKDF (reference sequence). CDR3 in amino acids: CATSRARGGNDEQFF. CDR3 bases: TGTGCCACCAGCAGAGCTCGCGGGGGTAACGATGAGCAGTTCTTC.

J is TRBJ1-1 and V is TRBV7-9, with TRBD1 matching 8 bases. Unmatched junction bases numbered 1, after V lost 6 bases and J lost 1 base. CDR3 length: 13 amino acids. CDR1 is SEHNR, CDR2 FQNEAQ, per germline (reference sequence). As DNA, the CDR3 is TGTGCCAGCAGTGGACAGGGGAACACTGAAGCTTTCTTT. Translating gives CASSGQGNTEAFF.